This T cell receptor beta chain was captured by sequencing in a study of T-cell reconstitution after alpha-beta-depleted transplantation in children. Library preparation (for TCRbeta) was performed with unique molecular identifiers. Using its own MiXCR run on the PCR reads, TCRdb lists one record per CDR3 protein. The sample consists of hundreds of thousands of distinct CDR3 sequences, around 20% of them appearing once. This clonotype was seen more than once but under ten times. Germline loops: CDR1 SGHTA, CDR2 FQGNSA. The V and J ends lost 5 bases and 4 bases respectively, with 14 bases between them. This CDR3 comprises 14 residues.

The input for sequencing was PBMCs from the stem cell graft donor, taken from the stem cell graft. The sequence was obtained from a human donor who donated a stem cell graft to a child with acute lymphoblastic leukemia. The chain is built from TRBV7-2 and TRBJ1-2; possible D gene TRBD1, 5 bases. CDR3 nucleotides: TGTGCCAGCAGCCTACCGGGTGGGGGCTATGGCTACACCTTC. Protein sequence: CASSLPGGGYGYTF.